One and the same sample provided the 28 T cell receptor beta chains below, sequenced in a study of T cell repertoires in aging, cancer and after chemotherapy. The template was genomic DNA from peripheral blood, not RNA. TRB rearrangements spanning V, D and J were amplified using mixed TRB-A/B primers. One entry per CDR3 protein results from TCRdb running MiXCR on the multiplex PCR reads. The sample lists 8,500 to 10,000 distinct CDR3 sequences, roughly 33% occurring once. Source material: blood. The receptors derive from a human donor in good health. The donor label of this sample is uncertain.

The genes are TRBV5-5 and TRBJ2-2; D possibly corresponds to TRBD2 (6 bases). Trimming cost V 2 bases and J 0 bases, with 14 bases left between them. In germline, CDR1 is SGHKS, CDR2 YYEKEE (reference sequence). The CDR3 is made up of 17 amino acids. The CDR3 region is CASSLLRGTANTGELFF. In nucleotides, the CDR3 is TGTGCCAGCAGCTTACTACGGGGGACCGCGAACACCGGGGAGCTGTTTTTT. Looking up the rest from reference TRBV5-5 and TRBJ2-2 gives the full variable domain: DAGVTQSPTHLIKTRGQQVTLRCSPISGHKSVSWYQQVLGQGPQFIFQYYEKEERGRGNFPDRFSARQFPNYSSELNVNALLLGDSALYLCASSLLRGTANTGELFFGEGSRLTVL.

By sample share, this clonotype is medium-sized. J is TRBJ2-5 and V is TRBV29-1, with unresolved D. The germline V and J ends were trimmed by 5 bases and 1 base, with 8 bases remaining between them. Per the germline V gene, CDR1 is SQVTM and CDR2 is ANQGSEA. This CDR3 comprises 12 residues. The CDR3 is CSVRRTQETQYF. The CDR3 DNA reads as TGCAGCGTTCGCCGGACCCAAGAGACCCAGTACTTC.

The V gene is TRBV19, the J gene TRBJ2-5; possibly TRBD1 or TRBD2 for D (5 bases each). This CDR3 has 15 residues. Looked up from germline, CDR1 is LNHDA and CDR2 is SQIVND (reference sequence). Trimming stripped 2 bases from V and 5 bases from J, with 15 bases between. The CDR3 coding sequence is TGTGCCAGTAGTATAAGGGCGACCGGGACCGAGACCCAGTACTTC. Translated, it gives CASSIRATGTETQYF.

This chain uses TRBV5-4 with TRBJ2-1, with D possibly being TRBD1 (6 bases). Trimming took 0 bases from V and 2 from J, leaving 6 bases between them. The CDR3 length is 14 residues. Germline V gene lookup returns CDR1 SGHNT and CDR2 YYREEE (reference sequence). The CDR3 nucleotides read TGTGCCAGCAGCTTGGGGACAGCCTACAATGAGCAGTTCTTC. The encoded protein is CASSLGTAYNEQFF.

The CDR3 reads CASSYPFKLGANVLTF. The CDR3 nucleotides read TGTGCCAGCAGTTACCCGTTTAAGCTCGGGGCCAACGTCCTGACTTTC. The V call is TRBV5-4, the J call TRBJ2-6; no clear D. CDR1 and CDR2 from the germline V gene are SGHNT and YYREEE (reference sequence). V shed 5 bases and J shed 4 bases, with 16 bases lying between them. The CDR3 has 16 amino acids. Full variable domain (outside the CDR3, taken from reference TRBV5-4 and TRBJ2-6): ETGVTQSPTHLIKTRGQQVTLRCSSQSGHNTVSWYQQALGQGPQFIFQYYREEENGRGNFPPRFSGLQFPNYSSELNVNALELDDSALYLCASSYPFKLGANVLTFGAGSRLTVL.

This clonotype has just a few counts. This chain connects TRBV5-5 to TRBJ1-2; D is ambiguous. V shed 2 bases and J shed 5 bases, with 13 bases lying between them. CDR1 and CDR2 (germline): SGHKS, YYEKEE (reference sequence). The CDR3 has 14 amino acids. The CDR3 protein is CASSLNSFFYGYTF. In DNA form, the CDR3 reads TGTGCCAGCAGCTTAAACAGCTTTTTTTATGGCTACACCTTC.

The V gene is TRBV5-1, the J gene TRBJ1-4; no clear D gene. The length of the CDR3 is 16 residues. Germline CDR1 and CDR2: SGHRS and YFSETQ. Deletions cut 0 bases from V and 0 bases from J, with 9 bases between. The CDR3: CASSLDRGATNEKLFF. CDR3 DNA: TGCGCCAGCAGCTTGGATCGGGGTGCAACTAATGAAAAACTGTTTTTT.

This clonotype is termed medium-sized. The chain links TRBV6-5 to TRBJ2-7, with a tentative D call TRBD2 (5 bases). The CDR3 totals 14 residues. From germline, CDR1 is MNHEY and CDR2 SVGAGI. V dropped 2 bases and J dropped 2 bases, with 10 bases sitting between them. In nucleotides, the CDR3 is TGTGCCAGCAGTTACGGGGTCGGGGCCTACGAGCAGTACTTC. Protein: CASSYGVGAYEQYF.

The V call is TRBV30, the J call TRBJ1-2; D is perhaps TRBD1 (6 bases). Deletions cut 6 bases from V and 3 bases from J, with 17 bases between. CDR1 and CDR2 from the germline V gene are GTSNPN and SVGIG (reference sequence). The CDR3 covers 14 residues. The CDR3 spells CACLAGGAHYGYTF. CDR3 bases: TGTGCCTGTCTGGCGGGGGGCGCTCACTATGGCTACACCTTC.

This rearrangement joins TRBV19 to TRBJ1-6; D remains ambiguous. The CDR3 runs 14 residues. Trimming stripped 7 bases from V and 5 bases from J, with 12 bases between. Germline CDR1 reads LNHDA; CDR2 reads SQIVND (reference sequence). The CDR3 region has the DNA TGTGCCAGTACTTCCGGGAGCGATAATTCACCCCTCCACTTT. Translation: CASTSGSDNSPLHF.

The V and J genes are TRBV28 and TRBJ2-4; D not certain. The V gene lost 1 base and the J gene lost 1 base, with 11 bases spanning the gap. The CDR3 has 16 residues. Germline-derived CDR1 and CDR2 are MDHEN and SYDVKM. CDR3 in amino acids: CASSLSLTGAKNIQYF. The DNA for the CDR3 is TGTGCCAGCAGTTTATCTCTAACCGGGGCCAAAAACATTCAGTACTTC.

The chain combines TRBV5-5 with TRBJ1-4, with 10 bases matching TRBD1. With V trimmed by 2 bases and J by 6 bases, 4 bases remained unmatched. CDR3 size: 15 residues. Looked up from germline, CDR1 is SGHKS and CDR2 is YYEKEE (reference sequence). Written as DNA, the CDR3 is TGTGCCAGCAGCTTCTTCGGGACAGGGGATGAAAAACTGTTTTTT. Residues: CASSFFGTGDEKLFF.

This clonotype has more than one count but fewer than ten. The V gene is TRBV27, the J gene TRBJ1-5; no clear D gene. CDR3 length: 11 residues. The V and J ends lost 8 bases and 4 bases respectively, with 6 bases between them. CDR1 and CDR2 from the germline V gene are MNHEY and SMNVEV (reference sequence). The CDR3 DNA follows: TGTGCCAGCGGGTTTAATCAGCCCCAGCATTTT. Translation gives CASGFNQPQHF.

This clonotype was counted a few times. The J gene is TRBJ2-1, the V gene TRBV18; 13 bases are a match to TRBD2. The CDR3 extends over 15 amino acids. The ends lost 3 bases at V and 8 bases at J; junction bases unmatched: 4. Germline V gene sequence: CDR1 KGHSH, CDR2 LQKENI. The CDR3 spells CASSPGTSGEDEQFF. CDR3 nucleotide sequence: TGTGCCAGCTCACCGGGGACTAGCGGGGAAGATGAGCAGTTCTTC.

Concerning this clonotype: An end of the junction does not agree with germline; a read error may underlie this. The rearrangement joins TRBV6-1 to TRBJ2-2; D is uncertain. Germline-derived CDR1 and CDR2 are MNHNS and SASEGT. There are 14 residues in the CDR3. The CDR3 loop is CAISGGPNTGELFF. The CDR3 coding sequence is TGTGCCATCAGTGGTGGGCCTAACACCGGGGAGCTGTTTTTT.

This CDR3 is CSVATGVLDTQYF. The CDR3 nucleotides read TGCAGCGTTGCCACGGGGGTCCTGGATACGCAGTATTTT. The V call is TRBV29-1, the J call TRBJ2-3; D is possibly TRBD2 (6 bases). CDR3 length equals 13 residues. The V gene lost 4 bases and the J gene lost 6 bases, with 14 bases spanning the gap. Germline-derived CDR1 and CDR2 are SQVTM and ANQGSEA.

The chain combines TRBV18 with TRBJ1-2; D might be TRBD1 (5 bases). V shed 2 bases and J shed 5 bases, with 12 bases lying between them. Germline assignment: CDR1 KGHSH and CDR2 LQKENI. This CDR3 has 14 residues. CDR3 sequence reads: CASSPGQDSYGYTF. The DNA for the CDR3 is TGTGCCAGCTCACCAGGACAAGACTCTTATGGCTACACCTTC.

This clonotype is medium-sized in the sample. The chain has TRBV6-5 and TRBJ2-7; D is uncertain. This CDR3 has 13 residues. CDR1 MNHEY and CDR2 SVGAGI come from the germline V gene. Trimming removed 2 bases at V and 0 bases at J, with 5 bases between. In DNA, the CDR3 is TGTGCCAGCAGTTACCTAAGCTCCTACGAGCAGTACTTC. Protein sequence: CASSYLSSYEQYF.

Written as DNA, the CDR3 is TGTGCCAGCAGTTACGAAGGGGGCTCCTACGAGCAGTACTTC. Residues: CASSYEGGSYEQYF. This sequence joins TRBV6-2 or TRBV6-3 and TRBJ2-7; perhaps TRBD1 as D (6 bases). There are 14 residues in the CDR3. CDR1 and CDR2 from the germline V gene are MNHEY and SVGEGT. Trimming cost V 2 bases and J 0 bases, with 8 bases left between them.

As for this clonotype: A single base separates this from a much larger clone, so it may be a read error. The chain uses TRBV19 and TRBJ2-2; 7 bases align to TRBD2. Germline assignment: CDR1 LNHDA and CDR2 SQIVND (reference sequence). The CDR3 consists of 14 residues. CDR3 amino acids: CASRPAGNTWELFF. The CDR3 DNA is TGTGCCAGTAGGCCAGCGGGGAACACCTGGGAGCTGTTTTTT. The variable domain in full, completed from reference TRBV19 and TRBJ2-2, reads DGGITQSPKYLFRKEGQNVTLSCEQNLNHDAMYWYRQDPGQGLRLIYYSQIVNDFQKGDIAEGYSVSREKKESFPLTVTSAQKNPTAFYLCASRPAGNTWELFFGEGSRLTVL.

The chain links TRBV15 to TRBJ2-1; TRBD2 agrees at 7 bases. CDR1 LNHNV and CDR2 YYDKDF come from the germline V gene (reference sequence). The CDR3 totals 15 residues. Germline trimming cut 0 bases from V and 8 bases from J; bases unmatched to any gene: 7. This chain's CDR3 is CATSREGGSLDEQFF. The CDR3, as DNA: TGTGCCACCAGCAGAGAGGGGGGGAGCCTAGATGAGCAGTTCTTC.

This clonotype was detected only a few times. This chain uses TRBV7-6 with TRBJ2-2, with D maybe TRBD1 (5 bases). Germline V gene lookup returns CDR1 SGHVS and CDR2 FNYEAQ. CDR3 length equals 16 residues. The ends were cut back, 2 bases at V and 6 bases at J, with 16 bases in the middle. CDR3 bases: TGTGCCAGCAGCTTAAAGCCTCGGATCAGGGCCGGGGAGCTGTTTTTT. Amino acid sequence: CASSLKPRIRAGELFF. The full variable domain, with the rest looked up from reference TRBV7-6 and TRBJ2-2, is GAGVSQSPRYKVTKRGQDVALRCDPISGHVSLYWYRQALGQGPEFLTYFNYEAQQDKSGLPNDRFSAERPEGSISTLTIQRTEQRDSAMYRCASSLKPRIRAGELFFGEGSRLTVL.

Only a few counts were recorded for this clonotype. The chain couples TRBV13 to TRBJ2-5; D unresolved. The CDR3 extends over 13 amino acids. The V end lost 0 bases, the J end lost 1 base, and 3 bases lay between the germline ends. Germline V lookup: CDR1 PRHDT, CDR2 FYEKMQ (reference sequence). The CDR3 loop reads CASSLGLQETQYF. In DNA, the CDR3 is TGTGCCAGCAGCTTAGGGCTCCAAGAGACCCAGTACTTC.

In this sample, this clonotype turned up once. The gene calls are TRBV20-1 and TRBJ2-7; 10 nucleotides align to TRBD2. The V gene's germline CDR1 is DFQATT and CDR2 SNEGSKA (reference sequence). V lost 0 bases and J lost 0; bases outside the gene matches: 2. This CDR3 region has 15 residues. This CDR3 is CSARDRTSGSYEQYF. CDR3 DNA sequence: TGCAGTGCTAGAGATAGGACTAGCGGCTCCTACGAGCAGTACTTC.

This clonotype has only a few counts. The rearrangement links TRBV7-9 to TRBJ1-2, with 9 bases identical to TRBD1. The CDR3 has 15 amino acids. V dropped 4 bases and J dropped 8; count of bases not matched to a gene: 11. Germline values: CDR1 SEHNR, CDR2 FQNEAQ (reference sequence). For the CDR3, the DNA is TGTGCCAGCAGCTACACTCCGGGACAGGGTGAAGGCTACACCTTC. As protein: CASSYTPGQGEGYTF.

This clonotype was found a few times. V is TRBV18 and J is TRBJ2-7; a weak D match, TRBD1 (6 bases). Germline CDR1 and CDR2: KGHSH and LQKENI. The CDR3 length is 15 residues. The V end was cut by 1 base, the J end by 2 bases, with 12 bases between. CDR3 in amino acids: CASSPQDSVPYEQYF. CDR3 bases: TGTGCCAGCTCACCACAGGACAGCGTTCCCTACGAGCAGTACTTC. Supplemented by reference TRBV18 and TRBJ2-7, the full variable domain reads NAGVMQNPRHLVRRRGQEARLRCSPMKGHSHVYWYRQLPEEGLKFMVYLQKENIIDESGMPKERFSAEFPKEGPSILRIQQVVRGDSAAYFCASSPQDSVPYEQYFGPGTRLTVT.

About this clonotype: A read error may explain this, as a much larger clone is one base away. The chain links TRBV19 to TRBJ2-7; D gene unclear. Per the germline V gene, CDR1 is LNHDA and CDR2 is SQIVND (reference sequence). The CDR3 has 15 residues. With 3 bases removed from V and 8 bases from J, the gap between germline ends came to 20 bases. DNA of the CDR3: TGTGCCAGTAGTATCTCTAATCTGGGGTTTTACAAGCAGTACTTC. As protein: CASSISNLGFYKQYF.

The chain recombines TRBV2 with TRBJ1-2, with D possibly matching TRBD1 (6 bases). V was clipped by 3 bases and J by 7 bases, with 21 bases between them. The CDR3 loop spans 16 amino acids. Looked up from germline, CDR1 is SNHLY and CDR2 is FYNNEI. The CDR3 region has the DNA TGTGCCAGCAGTGAGGGGGCAGGGTTGGACTTCGGTGGCTACACCTTC. Translating gives CASSEGAGLDFGGYTF.